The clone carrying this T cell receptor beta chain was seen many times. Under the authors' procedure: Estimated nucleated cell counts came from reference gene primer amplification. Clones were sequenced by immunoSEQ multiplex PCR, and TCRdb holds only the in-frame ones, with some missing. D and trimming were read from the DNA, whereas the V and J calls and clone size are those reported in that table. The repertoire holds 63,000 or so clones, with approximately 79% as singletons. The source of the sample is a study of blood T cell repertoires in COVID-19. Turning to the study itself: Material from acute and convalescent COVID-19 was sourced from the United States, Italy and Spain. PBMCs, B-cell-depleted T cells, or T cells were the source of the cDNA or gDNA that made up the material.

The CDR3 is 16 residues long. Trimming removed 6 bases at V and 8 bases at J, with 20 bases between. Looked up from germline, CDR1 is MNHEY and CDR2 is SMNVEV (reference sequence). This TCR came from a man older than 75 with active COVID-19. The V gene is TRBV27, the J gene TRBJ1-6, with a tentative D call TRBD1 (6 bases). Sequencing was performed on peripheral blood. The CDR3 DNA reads TGTGCCAGCAGATCCACCTTCCGGGACACCTATTCACCCCTCCACTTT. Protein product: CASRSTFRDTYSPLHF.